In this sample, the clone carrying this T cell receptor beta chain turned up once. Its antigen is unknown. The sample comes from a study of a mutant IDH1 vaccine in newly diagnosed glioma. Produced via immunoSEQ multiplex PCR; TCRdb's table is partial and in-frame only. The profile covers under 40,000 clones, with roughly nine tenths appearing a single time and over 2% taken by the ten largest. Overall study findings and caveats: Pseudoprogression apparently tracked independently of changes in top peripheral T cell clonotypes.

Noted time point: week 47, end of study. Each dose of the vaccine consisted of 300 ug of mutant IDH1 20-mer peptide, with topical imiquimod. This clonotype was obtained from a man aged 35 to 55 with glioma. The sample here was PBMCs, taken from a glioma patient whose treatment included an IDH1 peptide vaccine.

The CDR3 sequence is CASSVLSGGPYEQYF. CDR3 DNA sequence: TGTGCCAGCAGCGTATTGTCAGGGGGTCCCTACGAGCAGTACTTC. The chain uses TRBV9 and TRBJ2-7, with TRBD1 matching over 7 bases. The length of the CDR3 is 15 residues. From germline, CDR1 is SGDLS and CDR2 YYNGEE. Losses at the gene ends were 1 base for V and 2 bases for J; bases not matched to a gene: 6. Full variable domain (remainder filled in from reference TRBV9 and TRBJ2-7): DSGVTQTPKHLITATGQRVTLRCSPRSGDLSVYWYQQSLDQGLQFLIQYYNGEERAKGNILERFSAQQFPDLHSELNLSSLELGDSALYFCASSVLSGGPYEQYFGPGTRLTVT.